This TCR beta chain was observed in a study of cytomegalovirus exposure and HLA in healthy donors. Primers for the PCR totalled 60 Vbeta and 13 Jbeta. Some clones are missing from TCRdb's copy, which holds only in-frame ones; the method was immunoSEQ multiplex PCR. The sample yields about 190,000 clones, 75% to 90% seen once. The CDR3 totals 16 residues. V shed 0 bases, J shed 2 bases, and the junction held 7 bases outside the gene matches. Germline CDR1 LGHNT, CDR2 FRNRAP. The chain joins TRBV12-5 to TRBJ2-7; TRBD2 matches at 7 bases. The source of this sequence is a boy between 2 and 10 years old in good health and CMV-seronegative. Specimen: PBMCs. Here the CDR3 reads CASGLVPGGPAYEQYF. The CDR3 DNA reads as TGTGCTAGTGGTTTGGTGCCGGGAGGACCCGCCTACGAGCAGTACTTC.